This T cell receptor (beta chain) was identified during a study of Graves' ophthalmopathy and Graves' hyperthyroidism. This CDR3 is 11 amino acids long. Trimming shortened V by 8 bases and J by 4 bases, and 8 bases separated the two germline ends. CDR1 and CDR2 (germline): MNHNS, SASEGT. Study outcomes and limitations: Most expanded clonotypes in thyroid above 0.001 frequency also showed up in blood. The 13-signature model separated ophthalmopathy from stable hyperthyroidism at 85% to 90% sensitivity and around 81% specificity.

Amplified TCR beta CDR3 regions were obtained using RNA transcripts as template. Investigators did first-round RT-PCR with HTBI primers, then second-round multiplex PCR. TCRdb redid the calling of the multiplex PCR reads with MiXCR, one entry per CDR3 protein. The sample holds hundreds of thousands of distinct CDR3 sequences, about a fifth seen once. This clonotype was seen only a few times. Its antigen is not known. By definition, stable hyperthyroidism involved no ophthalmopathy within 18 months of follow-up. Patients were left out if they had other autoimmune diseases, uncontrolled infections, pregnancy or lactation.

Sequencing was done on a sample of peripheral blood. This clonotype was obtained from a woman aged 18-35 years with stable Graves' hyperthyroidism. Some clones in this sample may be carry-over from other donors' samples. The chain combines TRBV6-1 with TRBJ2-5; D remains ambiguous. The CDR3 reads CASDSLETQYF. In DNA form, the CDR3 reads TGTGCCAGCGACTCACTAGAGACCCAGTACTTC.